The clone carrying this TCR beta chain was detected a few times. These data originate in a study of blood T cells in healthy people across ages. The use of a sample-barcoded 5' primer and a J-beta primer mix characterized a second PCR of roughly 6 to 11 cycles. One entry per CDR3 protein, called by TCRdb with MiXCR from the 5' RACE reads. The profile shows around 1,800,000 distinct CDR3 sequences, roughly two fifths of them singletons. Trimming removed 1 base from V and 6 bases from J, with 16 bases in between. The germline CDR1 and CDR2 sequences are MNHNY and SVGAGI (reference sequence). The CDR3 has 16 residues.

The sample consisted of blood. The TCR sequence derives from a human donor in good health. The chain is built from TRBV6-6 and TRBJ2-4, with D unresolved. CDR3 loop: CASSYYPRIRSNIQYF. The CDR3 nucleotides are TGTGCCAGCAGTTACTATCCTAGAATCCGGTCAAACATTCAGTACTTC.